The 19 T cell receptor beta chains listed next were all sequenced from one sample in a study of OX40 agonist ivuxolimab in advanced cancers. Some clones are missing from TCRdb's copy, which holds only in-frame ones; the method was immunoSEQ multiplex PCR. The data show around 8,000 clones, around 85% seen once. The specimen was CD4+ or CD8+ T cells sorted from blood, collected in a trial of the OX40 agonist ivuxolimab. These receptors came from an adult with an advanced solid tumor such as melanoma, head and neck, liver or kidney cancer.

There are a few counts of this clone. V usage is TRBV9 and J usage is TRBJ1-2, with D unclear. The CDR3 is made up of 15 amino acids. The germline V and J ends were trimmed by 0 bases and 4 bases, with 13 bases remaining between them. Germline V CDR1 and CDR2: SGDLS, YYNGEE. The CDR3 nucleotides read TGTGCCAGCAGCGTAGGTTTAGGGAGTAGCTATGGCTACACCTTC. Encoded protein: CASSVGLGSSYGYTF.

The chain is built from TRBV4-2 and TRBJ2-1; no reliable D call. Germline V CDR1 and CDR2: LGHNA, YNFKEQ. V was clipped by 0 bases and J by 1 base, with 10 bases between them. The CDR3 is made up of 16 amino acids. Here the CDR3 DNA reads TGTGCCAGCAGCCAAGAGGCCTACTCTTCCTACAATGAGCAGTTCTTC. It translates to CASSQEAYSSYNEQFF.

V gene TRBV28 combines with J gene TRBJ2-2; D possibly corresponds to TRBD1 (5 bases). Germline-derived CDR1 and CDR2 are MDHEN and SYDVKM. V was clipped by 6 bases and J by 7 bases, with 15 bases between them. This CDR3 comprises 14 residues. The CDR3 nucleotides read TGTGCCAGCAGCTTAAACAGGTTCTACGGGGAGCTGTTTTTT. Amino acids: CASSLNRFYGELFF.

The rearrangement joins TRBV6-1 to TRBJ2-4, with unresolved D. Germline lookup yields CDR1 MNHNS and CDR2 SASEGT. The length of the CDR3 is 9 residues. V dropped 1 base and J dropped 15 bases, with 4 bases sitting between them. CDR3 sequence: CASSEERYF. DNA for the CDR3: TGTGCCAGCAGTGAAGAAAGGTACTTC.

The rearrangement joins TRBV10-3 to TRBJ1-3; D unresolved. V dropped 6 bases and J dropped 0 bases, with 9 bases sitting between them. Per the germline V gene, CDR1 is ENHRY and CDR2 is SYGVKD. The CDR3 runs 14 residues. CDR3 DNA: TGTGCCATCAGCGAGGACGGCTCTGGAAACACCATATATTTT. It is translated as CAISEDGSGNTIYF.

J is TRBJ2-1 and V is TRBV4-2; TRBD2 matches at 9 bases. From germline, CDR1 is LGHNA and CDR2 YNFKEQ. With V trimmed by 0 bases and J by 9 bases, 12 bases remained unmatched. This CDR3 is built from 17 residues. In nucleotides, the CDR3 is TGTGCCAGCAGCCAAGACATGGAGCGGGGGGTGGTCACTGAGCAGTTCTTC. Amino acids: CASSQDMERGVVTEQFF.

This clone was detected once. The chain couples TRBV18 to TRBJ2-3; D not resolved. The CDR3 is made up of 15 amino acids. The germline CDR1 and CDR2 sequences are KGHSH and LQKENI. The V end was cut by 3 bases, the J end by 3 bases, with 13 bases between. The CDR3 is CASSPSGYETDTQYF. The DNA of the CDR3 is TGTGCCAGCTCACCTTCCGGATACGAAACAGATACGCAGTATTTT.

This clone was recorded once. This chain links TRBV19 with TRBJ1-5, with 7 positions matching TRBD1. The CDR3 loop spans 16 amino acids. Germline V CDR1 and CDR2: LNHDA, SQIVND (reference sequence). The J segment lost 2 bases and the V segment lost 5 bases, leaving 9 bases of the junction unmatched. The CDR3 coding sequence is TGTGCCAGTAGTCCCGGGGGCAGGGGGGGCAATCAGCCCCAGCATTTT. It codes for CASSPGGRGGNQPQHF.

The gene calls are TRBV4-1 and TRBJ1-5; D uncertain. There are 13 residues in the CDR3. Trimming pared 2 bases from V and 6 bases from J, leaving 8 bases between. Germline lookup yields CDR1 MGHRA and CDR2 YSYEKL. The CDR3 nucleotides are TGCGCCAGCAGCCAATCGAACAGTCAGCCCCAGCATTTT. Its translation: CASSQSNSQPQHF.

This clone has a handful of counts. The rearrangement uses TRBV30 and TRBJ2-1; 7 nucleotides agree with TRBD1. Trimming at V came to 0 bases and at J to 6 bases, leaving 2 bases not matched to a gene. Germline V gives CDR1 GTSNPN, CDR2 SVGIG (reference sequence). The CDR3 runs 13 residues. CDR3 region: CAWSVQGSNEQFF. Here the CDR3 DNA reads TGTGCCTGGAGTGTACAGGGGAGCAATGAGCAGTTCTTC.

This clone was detected a few times. In DNA form, the CDR3 reads TGTGCCAGCAGCTTTGGGACCCTGCCAGATACGCAGTATTTT. It yields the protein CASSFGTLPDTQYF. The rearrangement uses TRBV7-6 and TRBJ2-3, with D perhaps given as TRBD1 or TRBD2 (5 bases each). The V and J ends lost 3 bases and 4 bases respectively, with 11 bases between them. The CDR3 spans 14 residues. The germline V gene encodes CDR1 SGHVS and CDR2 FNYEAQ. The complete variable domain, with remaining parts taken from reference TRBV7-6 and TRBJ2-3, reads GAGVSQSPRYKVTKRGQDVALRCDPISGHVSLYWYRQALGQGPEFLTYFNYEAQQDKSGLPNDRFSAERPEGSISTLTIQRTEQRDSAMYRCASSFGTLPDTQYFGPGTRLTVL.

The chain recombines TRBV19 with TRBJ2-7; 11 bases agree with TRBD2. Trimming removed 3 bases from V and 3 bases from J; junction bases left unmatched: 4. The CDR3 is made up of 15 amino acids. Germline V gives CDR1 LNHDA, CDR2 SQIVND (reference sequence). As DNA, the CDR3 is TGTGCCAGTAGTATCGGACTAGCGGGTTACTACGAGCAGTACTTC. It yields the protein CASSIGLAGYYEQYF. Full variable domain (missing parts from reference TRBV19 and TRBJ2-7): DGGITQSPKYLFRKEGQNVTLSCEQNLNHDAMYWYRQDPGQGLRLIYYSQIVNDFQKGDIAEGYSVSREKKESFPLTVTSAQKNPTAFYLCASSIGLAGYYEQYFGPGTRLTVT.

The V and J genes are TRBV2 and TRBJ2-7; D is unresolved. Trimming pared 4 bases from V and 2 bases from J, leaving 9 bases between. Germline CDR1 SNHLY, CDR2 FYNNEI. This CDR3 contains 13 residues. The CDR3 spells CASSVVGTYEQYF. For the CDR3, the DNA is TGTGCCAGCAGTGTAGTAGGTACCTACGAGCAGTACTTC.

Written as DNA, the CDR3 is TGTGCCATCAGTGACCCGTCTCTTCACGAGCAGTACTTC. Its translation is CAISDPSLHEQYF. The chain combines TRBV10-3 with TRBJ2-7; D not resolved. V lost 3 bases and J 5 bases, leaving 11 bases between the germline ends. CDR3 length: 13 amino acids. Germline V gene data show CDR1 as ENHRY and CDR2 as SYGVKD.

The chain uses TRBV5-5 and TRBJ2-7; D perhaps matches TRBD1 (6 bases). This CDR3 comprises 16 residues. Germline values: CDR1 SGHKS, CDR2 YYEKEE (reference sequence). The V gene lost 2 bases and the J gene lost 0 bases, with 15 bases spanning the gap. The CDR3 DNA follows: TGTGCCAGCAGCTTCCTGACAGGCCTAAGCTCCTACGAGCAGTACTTC. It translates to CASSFLTGLSSYEQYF.

The genes are TRBV25-1 and TRBJ2-1; TRBD2 agrees at 11 bases. The germline CDR1 and CDR2 sequences are MGHDK and SYGVNS. The CDR3 loop spans 15 amino acids. V dropped 6 bases and J dropped 7; count of bases not matched to a gene: 8. CDR3: CASSGPGLAVNEQFF. The CDR3 coding sequence is TGTGCCAGCAGCGGACCGGGACTAGCGGTTAATGAGCAGTTCTTC.

The V and J genes are TRBV11-2 and TRBJ1-4; the match to TRBD1 covers 10 bases. V shed 2 bases and J 4 bases; nucleotides not matched to a gene: 10. The length of the CDR3 is 18 residues. CDR1 and CDR2 (germline): SGHAT, FQNNGV. CDR3 loop: CASSLTGDRGSRNEKLFF. In nucleotides, the CDR3 is TGTGCCAGCAGCTTAACCGGGGACAGGGGATCCCGTAATGAAAAACTGTTTTTT.

This chain uses TRBV4-1 with TRBJ2-7; 10 bases are a match to TRBD1. Looked up from germline, CDR1 is MGHRA and CDR2 is YSYEKL. The CDR3 sequence is 15 residues long. V dropped 1 base and J dropped 3; count of bases not matched to a gene: 3. The CDR3 protein is CASSQGQGAGYEQYF. The CDR3 DNA follows: TGCGCCAGCAGCCAAGGACAGGGGGCTGGCTACGAGCAGTACTTC.

The rearrangement joins TRBV5-4 to TRBJ2-2, with 9 nucleotides matching TRBD1. The CDR3 has 15 residues. Germline V gene data show CDR1 as SGHNT and CDR2 as YYREEE (reference sequence). J was trimmed by 4 bases and V by 5 bases; bases with no gene match: 6. CDR3 in DNA: TGTGCCAGCAGTTCCGGGACAGGGAGCACCGGGGAGCTGTTTTTT. Its translation: CASSSGTGSTGELFF.